This T cell receptor beta chain emerged from a study of cytomegalovirus exposure and HLA in healthy donors. Use of 60 Vbeta and 13 Jbeta primers characterized the PCR. Here immunoSEQ multiplex PCR was the method, and the copy in TCRdb shows in-frame clones only, minus some. The data hold roughly 120,000 clones, with 80% observed a single time. Study findings and constraints: The study listed under 200 cytomegalovirus-associated TCR beta chains. In a later analysis, at a false discovery rate of 0.05, some 15,000 TCR beta sequences were associated with HLA alleles. A few of the chains that were CMV-associated were confirmed in vitro to be specific for CMV antigens. Likely technical artifact: a cluster of highly shared sequence variants.

Notes on this clone: What it binds is not known.

The source is a man between 25 and 39 years old in good health and CMV-seronegative. Sequences were obtained from PBMCs.

The CDR3 nucleotides read TGTGCCAGCAGACCGGGACTAGATGGCCACGAGCAGTACTTC. Residues: CASRPGLDGHEQYF. The rearrangement links TRBV27 to TRBJ2-7, with 8 bases matching TRBD2. Germline loops: CDR1 MNHEY, CDR2 SMNVEV (reference sequence). This CDR3 region has 14 residues. After removal of 6 bases from V and 5 bases from J, the junction contained 9 bases not matched to a gene.